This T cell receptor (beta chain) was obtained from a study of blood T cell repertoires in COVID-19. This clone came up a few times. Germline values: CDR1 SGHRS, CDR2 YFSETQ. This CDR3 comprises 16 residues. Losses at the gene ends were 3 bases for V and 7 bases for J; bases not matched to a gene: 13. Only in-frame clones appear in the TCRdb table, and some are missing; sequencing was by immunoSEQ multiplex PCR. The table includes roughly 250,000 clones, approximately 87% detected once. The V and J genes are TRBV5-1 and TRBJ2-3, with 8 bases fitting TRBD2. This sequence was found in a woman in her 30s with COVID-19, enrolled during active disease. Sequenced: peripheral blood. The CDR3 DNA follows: TGCGCCAGCAGCTCCGAGCCCGGACTAGCCTCAAATACGCAGTATTTT. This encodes CASSSEPGLASNTQYF.